The 7 T cell receptor beta chains listed next were all sequenced from one sample in a study of blood T cell repertoires in COVID-19. The data were produced by immunoSEQ multiplex PCR, yet TCRdb's version contains in-frame clones alone and is incomplete. The data show 120,000 or so clones, with 84% seen just once and approximately 3.6% held by the top ten. The sequenced sample was PBMCs or T cells enriched from blood (not recorded which). Receptors originate from a woman younger than 45 who had recovered from COVID-19.

The chain recombines TRBV25-1 with TRBJ2-7; maybe TRBD1 (5 bases). The V gene lost 3 bases and the J gene lost 0 bases, with 15 bases spanning the gap. Germline values: CDR1 MGHDK, CDR2 SYGVNS. The CDR3 runs 16 residues. This CDR3 is CASSDRDSSHSYEQYF. CDR3 DNA: TGTGCCAGCAGTGACCGCGACAGCTCCCACTCCTACGAGCAGTACTTC.

The V and J genes are TRBV28 and TRBJ1-5; 8 positions match TRBD1. After removal of 7 bases from V and 7 bases from J, the junction contained 6 bases not matched to a gene. This CDR3 has 13 amino acids. Germline values: CDR1 MDHEN, CDR2 SYDVKM. The CDR3 sequence: CASKDRGIQPQHF. The CDR3 nucleotides read TGTGCCAGCAAAGACAGGGGTATCCAGCCCCAGCATTTT.

V usage is TRBV6-5 and J usage is TRBJ1-1; tentatively, D is TRBD1 (5 bases). V gave up 5 bases and J gave up 8 bases, with 18 bases separating them. Germline assignment: CDR1 MNHEY and CDR2 SVGAGI. The CDR3 loop spans 14 amino acids. The CDR3 DNA follows: TGTGCCAGCAGTCGCTCCCTACAGGTGGTGGAAGCTTTCTTT. It specifies CASSRSLQVVEAFF.

This clone occurred a few times. The J gene is TRBJ1-2, the V gene TRBV7-8; perhaps TRBD1 as D (6 bases). CDR3 length equals 15 residues. The germline CDR1 and CDR2 sequences are SGHVS and FQNEAQ. V was shortened by 3 bases and J by 0 bases, with 11 bases between the two germline ends. The CDR3 loop is CASSLSTGANYGYTF. The CDR3 DNA reads as TGTGCCAGCAGCTTGTCGACAGGAGCTAACTATGGCTACACCTTC.

The chain carries TRBV7-8 and TRBJ2-1, with TRBD2 matching over 7 bases. CDR3 length: 11 residues. V trimming: 5 bases; J trimming: 13 bases; junction bases outside the gene matches: 5. Germline V gene data show CDR1 as SGHVS and CDR2 as FQNEAQ. The CDR3 nucleotides are TGTGCCAGCAGCCCTCGGGACTATCAGTTCTTC. This gives the protein CASSPRDYQFF.

The chain links TRBV20-1 to TRBJ1-2; no firm D call. The CDR3 is 15 amino acids. V dropped 3 bases and J dropped 7 bases, with 21 bases sitting between them. Germline CDR1 reads DFQATT; CDR2 reads SNEGSKA (reference sequence). The CDR3 protein is CSASSAPPPGSGYTF. The DNA for the CDR3 is TGCAGTGCTAGTTCGGCCCCTCCCCCGGGATCTGGCTACACCTTC.

This clone has just one count. V is TRBV10-3 and J is TRBJ2-7; the match to TRBD2 covers 9 bases. V lost 0 bases to trimming and J lost 3 bases; unmatched junction nucleotides: 9. CDR3 size: 17 residues. Germline CDR1 reads ENHRY; CDR2 reads SYGVKD. For the CDR3, the DNA is TGTGCCATCAGTGAGTCAGGGGTAGCGGGAGCGCTCTACGAGCAGTACTTC. As protein: CAISESGVAGALYEQYF.